The 26 T cell receptor beta chains below all came from one sample that was sequenced in a study of T cells in Graves' hyperthyroidism and ophthalmopathy. Using RNA transcripts as the source, TCR beta CDR3 regions were amplified. First-round RT-PCR with HTBI primers amplified the TCR CDR3 region. One entry per CDR3 protein results from TCRdb running MiXCR on the multiplex PCR reads. The sample consists of 250,000 to 300,000 distinct CDR3 sequences, around 15% of them appearing once. What was sequenced was blood. The receptors derive from a woman aged 55-70 years with Graves' ophthalmopathy.

A word on this clonotype: A much more abundant neighbour one base away suggests this may be a read error. V usage is TRBV20-1 and J usage is TRBJ2-2, with D tentatively TRBD2 (6 bases). CDR1 and CDR2 from the germline V gene are DFQATT and SNEGSKA (reference sequence). The CDR3 sequence is 14 residues long. Here the CDR3 reads CSAIRGRNTGELVF. Here the CDR3 DNA reads TGCAGTGCTATACGAGGGAGGAACACCGGGGAGCTGGTTTTT.

Here the CDR3 reads CASSSSTGPETQYF. The CDR3 coding sequence is TGTGCCAGCAGCTCATCGACAGGGCCAGAGACCCAGTACTTC. The gene calls are TRBV5-5 and TRBJ2-5; 7 nucleotides line up with TRBD1. After removal of 3 bases from V and 4 bases from J, the junction contained 6 bases not matched to a gene. There are 14 residues in the CDR3. The germline V gene has CDR1 SGHKS and CDR2 YYEKEE (reference sequence).

This clonotype was seen repeatedly, ten times or more. The DNA for the CDR3 is TGCAGTGCTAGTAGGTCTAGCAGCACAGATACGCAGTATTTT. This encodes CSASRSSSTDTQYF. The V gene is TRBV20-1, the J gene TRBJ2-3; tentative D call: TRBD2 (5 bases). This CDR3 is built from 14 residues. The germline V gene has CDR1 DFQATT and CDR2 SNEGSKA (reference sequence). V gave up 3 bases and J gave up 0 bases, with 10 bases separating them.

This clonotype was found a few times. The CDR3 loop is CSARQLPGEQYF. For the CDR3, the DNA is TGCAGTGCTAGGCAACTGCCGGGAGAGCAGTACTTC. The chain is built from TRBV20-1 and TRBJ2-7; D is perhaps TRBD2 (5 bases). Germline values: CDR1 DFQATT, CDR2 SNEGSKA (reference sequence). V gave up 3 bases and J gave up 7 bases, with 13 bases separating them. The CDR3 is 12 amino acids.

The chain combines TRBV7-6 with TRBJ2-3; D is uncertain. Germline CDR1 and CDR2: SGHVS and FNYEAQ. V was clipped by 1 base and J by 2 bases, with 7 bases between them. CDR3 length: 14 residues. The CDR3 protein is CASSLDQATDTQYF. CDR3 DNA sequence: TGTGCCAGCAGCTTAGATCAGGCCACAGATACGCAGTATTTT.

At least ten counts were recorded for this clonotype. The chain uses TRBV20-1 and TRBJ2-3, with 14 bases fitting TRBD2. The germline CDR1 and CDR2 sequences are DFQATT and SNEGSKA (reference sequence). This CDR3 contains 16 residues. Losses at the gene ends were 3 bases for V and 6 bases for J; bases not matched to a gene: 8. The CDR3 bases are TGCAGTGCTAGCCTGACTAGCGGGAGGGCCGTGGATACGCAGTATTTT. Its translation is CSASLTSGRAVDTQYF.

The chain links TRBV7-2 to TRBJ1-1; D remains ambiguous. CDR1 is SGHTA and CDR2 is FQGNSA in the germline V gene. The V gene lost 5 bases and the J gene lost 1 base, with 14 bases spanning the gap. The CDR3 loop spans 15 amino acids. CDR3 nucleotides: TGTGCCAGCAGCCCCGACACAGATGGGAACACTGAAGCTTTCTTT. Protein sequence: CASSPDTDGNTEAFF.

This clonotype occurred many times. The rearrangement joins TRBV7-9 to TRBJ1-4; D is ambiguous. This CDR3 has 14 residues. Trimming left V 1 base short and J 7 bases short, with 10 bases between. The germline gives CDR1 SEHNR, CDR2 FQNEAQ (reference sequence). As DNA, the CDR3 is TGTGCCAGCAGCTTAGTGGGCAGCGGTGAAAAACTGTTTTTT. It is translated as CASSLVGSGEKLFF.

This clonotype was counted a few times. V gene TRBV3-1 combines with J gene TRBJ2-3, with 7 bases matching TRBD2. The J segment lost 14 bases and the V segment lost 1 base, leaving 18 bases of the junction unmatched. Germline values: CDR1 LGHDT, CDR2 YNNKEL (reference sequence). The CDR3 spans 16 residues. The CDR3 coding sequence is TGTGCCAGCAGCCAAGGGGCGGGAGCAGCCTTAGTACTTTCGTATTTT. As protein: CASSQGAGAALVLSYF.

The gene calls are TRBV19 and TRBJ2-6, with D tentatively TRBD1 (6 bases). Trimming shortened V by 5 bases and J by 1 base, and 18 bases separated the two germline ends. This CDR3 comprises 18 residues. In germline, CDR1 is LNHDA, CDR2 SQIVND (reference sequence). CDR3 sequence (DNA): TGTGCCAGTAGTGGGTCCGTACAGGGTAGGTCTGGGGCCAACGTCCTGACTTTC. Protein: CASSGSVQGRSGANVLTF.

This clonotype was seen only a few times. The V and J genes are TRBV12-3 or TRBV12-4 and TRBJ2-1; D is unresolved. The CDR3 has 14 residues. Trimming stripped 3 bases from V and 0 bases from J, with 6 bases between. CDR3 DNA sequence: TGTGCCAGCAGTTTCTCGTCCTCCTACAATGAGCAGTTCTTC. It is translated as CASSFSSSYNEQFF.

This clonotype appeared many times. The chain has TRBV11-2 and TRBJ2-5; possibly TRBD1 for D (6 bases). Between the trimmed V and J ends, which lost 5 bases and 2 bases, there was a span of 18 bases. Germline V gene lookup returns CDR1 SGHAT and CDR2 FQNNGV. This CDR3 region has 16 residues. CDR3 sequence reads: CASSPRGGRNQETQYF. For the CDR3, the DNA is TGTGCCAGCAGCCCCCGAGGGGGTCGGAATCAAGAGACCCAGTACTTC.

This clonotype was observed many times. The rearrangement links TRBV24-1 to TRBJ1-1; the D is unclear. The germline V and J ends were trimmed by 3 bases and 2 bases, with 12 bases remaining between them. The CDR3 consists of 15 residues. Germline V lookup: CDR1 KGHDR, CDR2 SFDVKD. In nucleotides, the CDR3 is TGTGCCACCAGTGATACGAGGACGGGTAACACTGAAGCTTTCTTT. This gives the protein CATSDTRTGNTEAFF.

This clonotype has at least ten counts. The CDR3 protein is CASSLARGFSGYTF. CDR3 nucleotide sequence: TGTGCCAGCAGCTTAGCGCGAGGGTTTTCTGGCTACACCTTC. V and J are TRBV7-2 and TRBJ1-2; D unresolved. Looked up from germline, CDR1 is SGHTA and CDR2 is FQGNSA. V lost 0 bases and J 7 bases, leaving 12 bases between the germline ends. This CDR3 region has 14 residues.

This clonotype was seen ten or more times. The chain couples TRBV2 to TRBJ1-5, with D possibly TRBD1 on 6 matching bases. The CDR3 consists of 15 residues. The germline V gene has CDR1 SNHLY and CDR2 FYNNEI. V lost 2 bases and J lost 4, with 12 bases in between. CDR3 protein: CASSERGHSNQPQHF. In DNA, the CDR3 is TGTGCCAGCAGTGAAAGGGGACACTCGAATCAGCCCCAGCATTTT. The whole variable domain, remainder taken from reference TRBV2 and TRBJ1-5, is EPEVTQTPSHQVTQMGQEVILRCVPISNHLYFYWYRQILGQKVEFLVSFYNNEISEKSEIFDDQFSVERPDGSNFTLKIRSTKLEDSAMYFCASSERGHSNQPQHFGDGTRLSIL.

This clonotype was seen ten or more times. The V and J genes are TRBV2 and TRBJ2-3; 11 positions agree with TRBD1. CDR3 length: 17 amino acids. Germline assignment: CDR1 SNHLY and CDR2 FYNNEI. J was trimmed by 2 bases and V by 5 bases; bases with no gene match: 9. The CDR3 loop is CASSQTGTGGFTDTQYF. DNA for the CDR3: TGTGCCAGCAGTCAAACCGGGACAGGGGGTTTCACAGATACGCAGTATTTT.

Note on this clonotype: This clone may be a read error of a much larger clone one base away. The chain combines TRBV2 with TRBJ2-2, with D unresolved. The germline CDR1 and CDR2 sequences are SNHLY and FYNNEI. Trimming took off 10 bases at V and 5 bases at J, with 8 bases between the two ends. CDR3 length: 11 residues. The CDR3 loop reads CATSWTGELFF. CDR3 DNA: TGTGCCACCAGCTGGACCGGGGAGCTGTTTTTT.

The chain employs TRBV5-1 and TRBJ1-2; D is ambiguous. V shed 0 bases and J shed 0 bases, with 6 bases lying between them. Germline values: CDR1 SGHRS, CDR2 YFSETQ. The CDR3 length is 14 residues. CDR3 bases: TGCGCCAGCAGCTTGGACCTGACTAACTATGGCTACACCTTC. Amino acids: CASSLDLTNYGYTF. Full variable domain (remainder filled in from reference TRBV5-1 and TRBJ1-2): KAGVTQTPRYLIKTRGQQVTLSCSPISGHRSVSWYQQTPGQGLQFLFEYFSETQRNKGNFPGRFSGRQFSNSRSEMNVSTLELGDSALYLCASSLDLTNYGYTFGSGTRLTVV.

This clonotype showed up many times. V and J are TRBV7-8 and TRBJ2-7; tentatively, D is TRBD1 (6 bases). This CDR3 contains 14 residues. Trimming pared 1 base from V and 5 bases from J, leaving 12 bases between. Per germline, CDR1 SGHVS and CDR2 FQNEAQ. The CDR3 nucleotides read TGTGCCAGCAGCTTAGTTTTACAGGGTAACGAGCAGTACTTC. The encoded protein is CASSLVLQGNEQYF.

This clonotype occurred many times. The V gene is TRBV27, the J gene TRBJ2-3; the D gene is possibly TRBD1 (6 bases). The V and J ends lost 5 bases and 0 bases respectively, with 21 bases between them. The CDR3 has 18 amino acids. From germline, CDR1 is MNHEY and CDR2 SMNVEV (reference sequence). The DNA for the CDR3 is TGTGCCAGCAGTCCAGGGGTTTGGATCTTAACTAGCACAGATACGCAGTATTTT. Encoded protein: CASSPGVWILTSTDTQYF.

This clonotype was counted between two and nine times. The chain uses TRBV24-1 and TRBJ1-5; D might be TRBD1 (6 bases). V was trimmed by 2 bases and J by 4 bases, leaving 14 bases between them. Germline assignment: CDR1 KGHDR and CDR2 SFDVKD. The CDR3 consists of 16 residues. Here the CDR3 DNA reads TGTGCCACCAGTGATTCTGGCACAGGGAATAATCAGCCCCAGCATTTT. It is translated as CATSDSGTGNNQPQHF.

This chain uses TRBV5-6 with TRBJ2-1; D uncertain. The J call could be wrong; TRBJ2-7 is a better fit for the DNA end. The CDR3 has 16 residues. Germline CDR1 SGHDT, CDR2 YYEEEE. CDR3 protein: CASSSNGPFGHNEQYF. The CDR3 nucleotides read TGTGCCAGCAGCTCCAACGGGCCTTTTGGGCACAATGAGCAGTACTTC.

This clonotype was seen repeatedly, ten times or more. The CDR3 DNA is TGTGCCAGCAGCCAAGAACGGGGTGCTACGCAGTATTTT. Protein sequence: CASSQERGATQYF. The rearrangement uses TRBV4-2 and TRBJ2-3, with D possibly TRBD2 on 5 matching bases. CDR3 size: 13 residues. Germline V gene lookup returns CDR1 LGHNA and CDR2 YNFKEQ. V gave up 0 bases and J gave up 8 bases, with 9 bases separating them.

In its sample, this clonotype was seen many times. This chain uses TRBV28 with TRBJ2-6; the D gene could be TRBD1 or TRBD2 (5 bases each). Per the germline V gene, CDR1 is MDHEN and CDR2 is SYDVKM. The CDR3 has 17 amino acids. The V end was cut by 6 bases, the J end by 0 bases, with 15 bases between. CDR3 nucleotide sequence: TGTGCCAGCAGAACTGGGGCAGGACTCTCTGGGGCCAACGTCCTGACTTTC. Translating it yields CASRTGAGLSGANVLTF.

This clonotype showed up just once. J is TRBJ2-7 and V is TRBV20-1; 13 nucleotides match TRBD2. V dropped 6 bases and J dropped 1; count of bases not matched to a gene: 3. Looked up from germline, CDR1 is DFQATT and CDR2 is SNEGSKA (reference sequence). The CDR3 is 14 amino acids. As DNA, the CDR3 is TGCAGTGCATGGACTAGCGGGAGATCCTACGAGCAGTACTTC. This sequence encodes CSAWTSGRSYEQYF.

Concerning this clonotype: One end of the junction does not line up with germline, which may come from a read error. The rearrangement links TRBV15 to TRBJ2-7, with D perhaps TRBD2 (6 bases). This CDR3 spans 15 amino acids. The germline V gene has CDR1 LNHNV and CDR2 YYDKDF (reference sequence). The CDR3, as DNA: TGTGCCACCAGCCGAGAGGGCGGCGGGACGCGGGAGCAGTACTTC. Translation gives CATSREGGGTREQYF.